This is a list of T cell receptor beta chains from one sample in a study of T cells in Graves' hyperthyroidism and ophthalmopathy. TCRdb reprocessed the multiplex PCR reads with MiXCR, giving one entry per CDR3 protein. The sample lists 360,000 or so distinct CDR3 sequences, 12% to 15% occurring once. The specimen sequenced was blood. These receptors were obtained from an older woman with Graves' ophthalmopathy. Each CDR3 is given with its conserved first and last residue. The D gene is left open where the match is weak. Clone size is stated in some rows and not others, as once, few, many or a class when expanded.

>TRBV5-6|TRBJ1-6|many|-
CASSSDSNSPLHF
TGTGCCAGCAGTTCGGACAGCAATTCACCCCTCCACTTT
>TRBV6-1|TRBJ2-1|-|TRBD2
CASILTSGLYNEQFF
TGTGCCAGCATCCTGACTAGCGGGCTATACAATGAGCAGTTCTTC
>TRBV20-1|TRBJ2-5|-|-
CSAKGTWETQYF
TGCAGTGCAAAGGGGACCTGGGAGACCCAGTACTTC
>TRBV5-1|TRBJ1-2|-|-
CASSLFGGRDYGYTF
TGCGCCAGCAGCTTGTTCGGGGGGCGAGACTATGGCTACACCTTC
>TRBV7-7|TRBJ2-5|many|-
CASSFMGTQYF
TGTGCTAGCAGCTTTATGGGGACCCAGTACTTC
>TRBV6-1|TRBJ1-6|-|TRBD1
CASSDTPGQGFPPLHF
TGTGCCAGCAGTGATACACCGGGACAGGGGTTTCCACCCCTCCACTTT
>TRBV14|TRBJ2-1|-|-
CASSLGLHNEQFF
TGTGCCAGCAGCCTGGGACTTCACAATGAGCAGTTCTTC
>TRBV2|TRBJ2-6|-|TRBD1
CAGGPPRGPGGANVLTF
TGTGCCGGAGGGCCCCCCAGGGGGCCAGGGGGGGCCAACGTCCTGACTTTC
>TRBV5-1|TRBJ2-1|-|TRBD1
CASSRDRADYNEQFF
TGCGCCAGCAGCAGAGACAGGGCTGACTACAATGAGCAGTTCTTC
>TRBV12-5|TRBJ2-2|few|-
CASGPPLAGELFF
TGTGCTAGTGGTCCCCCCCTTGCCGGGGAGCTGTTTTTT
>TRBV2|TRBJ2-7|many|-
CASGGWERYEQYF
TGTGCCAGCGGCGGGTGGGAGAGGTACGAGCAGTACTTC
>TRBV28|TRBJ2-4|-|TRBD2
CAGSLGTGGRLDIQYF
TGTGCCGGCAGTCTGGGGACTGGCGGGAGGTTAGACATTCAGTACTTC
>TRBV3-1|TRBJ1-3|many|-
CASSQDQGYSGNTIYF
TGTGCCAGCAGCCAAGATCAAGGCTACTCTGGAAACACCATATATTTT
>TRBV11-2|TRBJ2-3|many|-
CASTLRGGLFSTDTQYF
TGTGCCAGCACCCTCCGAGGGGGATTGTTTAGCACAGATACGCAGTATTTT
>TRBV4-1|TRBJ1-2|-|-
CASSQESALNYGYTF
TGCGCCAGCAGCCAAGAGTCGGCGTTAAACTATGGCTACACCTTC
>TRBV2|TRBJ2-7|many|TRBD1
CASSLADRVHEQYF
TGTGCCAGCAGCCTTGCGGACAGGGTGCACGAGCAGTACTTC
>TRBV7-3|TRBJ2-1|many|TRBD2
CASSLGGLAGLNEQFF
TGTGCCAGCAGCTTAGGGGGACTAGCGGGCTTAAATGAGCAGTTCTTC
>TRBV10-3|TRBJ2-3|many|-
CAIRQHLTEVGDTQYF
TGTGCCATCAGACAACACCTGACCGAGGTCGGAGATACGCAGTATTTT
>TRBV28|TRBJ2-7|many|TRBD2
CASSPNSRGVGYEQYF
TGTGCCAGCAGTCCAAATAGCCGGGGGGTCGGCTACGAGCAGTACTTC
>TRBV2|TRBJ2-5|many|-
CASKAGTTQETQYF
TGTGCCAGCAAGGCGGGCACAACTCAAGAGACCCAGTACTTC
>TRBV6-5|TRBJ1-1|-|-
CASSYSIRFMNTEAFF
TGTGCCAGCAGTTATTCCATACGATTCATGAACACTGAAGCTTTCTTT
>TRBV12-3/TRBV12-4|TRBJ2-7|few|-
CASSPDLSYEQYF
TGTGCCAGCAGTCCTGATTTATCCTACGAGCAGTACTTC
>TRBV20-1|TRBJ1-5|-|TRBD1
CSAEGQGRQPQHF
TGCAGTGCTGAGGGACAGGGTCGTCAGCCCCAGCATTTT
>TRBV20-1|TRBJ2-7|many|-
CSASRHSYEQYF
TGCAGTGCTAGTCGGCATTCCTACGAGCAGTACTTC
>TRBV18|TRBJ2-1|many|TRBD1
CASSPRQGNNEQFF
TGTGCCAGCTCACCCCGACAGGGGAACAATGAGCAGTTCTTC
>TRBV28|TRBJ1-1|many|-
CASSGRLGMNTEAFF
TGTGCCAGCAGTGGGAGACTCGGAATGAACACTGAAGCTTTCTTT
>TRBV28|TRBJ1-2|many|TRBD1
CASTDRLYYGYTF
TGTGCCAGCACGGACAGGTTATACTATGGCTACACCTTC
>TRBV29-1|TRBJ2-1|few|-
CSVDTHTYYNEQFF
TGCAGCGTTGATACTCATACTTACTACAATGAGCAGTTCTTC
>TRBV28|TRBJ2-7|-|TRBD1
CASSPGQGGPYEQYF
TGTGCCAGCAGTCCAGGACAGGGGGGCCCGTACGAGCAGTACTTC
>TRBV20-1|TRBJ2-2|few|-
CSARGGARDTGELFF
TGCAGTGCTAGGGGGGGTGCCCGGGACACCGGGGAGCTGTTTTTT
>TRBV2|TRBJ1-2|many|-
CASRGDGWGYGYTF
TGTGCCAGCAGGGGCGACGGATGGGGCTATGGCTACACCTTC
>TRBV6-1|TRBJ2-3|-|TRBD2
CASRGLAGRTDTQYF
TGTGCCAGCAGGGGACTAGCGGGGCGGACAGATACGCAGTATTTT
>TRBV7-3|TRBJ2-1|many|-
CASSPPSLRNEQFF
TGTGCCAGCAGCCCGCCGAGTCTACGCAATGAGCAGTTCTTC
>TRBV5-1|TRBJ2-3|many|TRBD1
CASSLEQGFTDTQYF
TGCGCCAGCAGCTTGGAACAGGGGTTCACAGATACGCAGTATTTT
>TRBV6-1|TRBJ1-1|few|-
CASSRGGGMNTEAFF
TGTGCCAGCAGTCGGGGGGGTGGGATGAACACTGAAGCTTTCTTT
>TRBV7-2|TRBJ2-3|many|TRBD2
CASSWGTSGLSTDTQYF
TGTGCCAGCAGCTGGGGGACTAGCGGGTTGAGCACAGATACGCAGTATTTT
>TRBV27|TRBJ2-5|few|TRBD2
CASSLLPGLAGEETQYF
TGTGCCAGCAGTTTACTCCCCGGACTAGCGGGAGAAGAGACCCAGTACTTC
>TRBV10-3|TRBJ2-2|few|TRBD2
CAIKGRAGNTGELFF
TGTGCCATCAAGGGGAGAGCGGGAAACACCGGGGAGCTGTTTTTT
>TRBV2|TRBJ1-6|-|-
CASSEESHSYNSPLHF
TGTGCCAGCAGTGAAGAGAGTCACTCCTATAATTCACCCCTCCACTTT
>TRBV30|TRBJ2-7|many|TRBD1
CAWSATGDEQYF
TGTGCCTGGAGTGCCACAGGGGACGAGCAGTACTTC
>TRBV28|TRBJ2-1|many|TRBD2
CASSSLAGDSYNEQFF
TGTGCCAGCAGTTCCCTAGCGGGAGACAGCTACAATGAGCAGTTCTTC
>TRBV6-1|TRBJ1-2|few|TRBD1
CASRGTGSYYGYTF
TGTGCCAGCAGGGGGACAGGGTCCTACTATGGCTACACCTTC
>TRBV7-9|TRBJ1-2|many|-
CASSLAWGLDGYTF
TGTGCCAGCAGCTTAGCTTGGGGCCTGGATGGCTACACCTTC
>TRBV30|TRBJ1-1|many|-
CAWRNNQPEAFF
TGTGCCTGGAGAAACAACCAGCCAGAAGCTTTCTTT
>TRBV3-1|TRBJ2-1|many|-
CASSLYGGSVSYNEQFF
TGTGCCAGCAGCCTCTACGGGGGAAGCGTCTCCTACAATGAGCAGTTCTTC
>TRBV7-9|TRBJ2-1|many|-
CASSLTVGKGNEQFF
TGTGCCAGCAGCTTGACAGTAGGGAAGGGGAATGAGCAGTTCTTC